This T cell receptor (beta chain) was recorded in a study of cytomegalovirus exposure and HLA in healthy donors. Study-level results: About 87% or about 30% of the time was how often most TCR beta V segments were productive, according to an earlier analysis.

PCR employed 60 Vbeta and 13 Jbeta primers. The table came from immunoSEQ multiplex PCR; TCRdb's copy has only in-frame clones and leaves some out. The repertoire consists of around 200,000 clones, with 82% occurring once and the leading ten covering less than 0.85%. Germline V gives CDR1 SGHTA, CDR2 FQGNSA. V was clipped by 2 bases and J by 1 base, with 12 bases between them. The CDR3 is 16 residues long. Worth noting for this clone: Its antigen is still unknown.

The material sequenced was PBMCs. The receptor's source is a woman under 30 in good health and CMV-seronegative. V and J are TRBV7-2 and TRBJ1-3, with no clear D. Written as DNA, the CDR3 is TGTGCCAGCAGCTTATGGTTTAGCAGTTCTGGAAACACCATATATTTT. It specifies CASSLWFSSSGNTIYF.